A selection of T cell receptor beta chains follows, all from one sample in a study of T cell repertoires in cytomegalovirus infection. TCRdb re-analysed the reads in MiXCR, keeping a single row per CDR3 protein. The sample yields roughly 700,000 distinct CDR3 sequences, roughly a third seen once. These receptors have no known antigen. This specimen was cultured PBMCs, taken from culture after CMV antigen stimulation. The receptors derive from a human donor in good health (CMV status not recorded). Some clones in this sample may be carry-over from other donors' samples. CDR3s include the opening cysteine and the closing phenylalanine or tryptophan. A D gene is named only where the DNA matches it firmly. Expanded clones get a size class; other rows say once, few or many, or leave the size out.

TRBD1 | TRBJ1-3 | . | TRBV7-2 | CASSLEDRGLDTIYF | TGTGCCAGCAGCTTAGAGGACAGGGGGCTAGACACCATATATTTT
TRBD1 | TRBJ1-2 | . | TRBV5-1 | CASSLETGKFYGYTF | TGCGCCAGCAGCTTGGAGACAGGGAAATTCTATGGCTACACCTTC
. | TRBJ2-1 | . | TRBV4-3 | CASSQEIQTDEQFF | TGCGCCAGCAGCCAAGAAATCCAGACTGATGAGCAGTTCTTC
. | TRBJ2-7 | . | TRBV11-1 | CASSLLRSGEQYF | TGTGCCAGCAGCCTCCTCAGGTCGGGCGAGCAGTACTTC
. | TRBJ1-1 | . | TRBV3-1 | CASSQGTQGGAFF | TGTGCCAGCAGCCAGGGGACACAGGGAGGAGCTTTCTTT
. | TRBJ2-2 | many | TRBV7-2 | CASSWGLRGTGELFF | TGTGCCAGCAGCTGGGGACTCCGCGGCACCGGGGAGCTGTTTTTT
TRBD1 | TRBJ2-7 | few | TRBV18 | CASSPGTETYEQYF | TGTGCCAGCTCTCCCGGGACAGAAACATACGAGCAGTACTTC
TRBD1 | TRBJ1-4 | . | TRBV10-3 | CAIRPGGADEKLFF | TGTGCCATCAGGCCAGGGGGTGCGGATGAAAAACTGTTTTTT
TRBD2 | TRBJ2-1 | few | TRBV10-3 | CAISEVWASGRNEQFF | TGTGCCATCAGTGAAGTATGGGCTAGCGGACGCAATGAGCAGTTCTTC
. | TRBJ2-1 | . | TRBV20-1 | CSARDDSSPIF | TGCAGTGCTAGAGATGACAGCTCCCCTATCTTC
TRBD2 | TRBJ2-3 | many | TRBV7-8 | CASSLPLAGSTDTQYF | TGTGCCAGCAGCTTGCCACTAGCGGGTAGCACAGATACGCAGTATTTT
. | TRBJ2-1 | few | TRBV27 | CASRGTKQFF | TGTGCCAGCAGAGGAACAAAGCAGTTCTTC
. | TRBJ1-3 | many | TRBV7-2 | CASSLAGGRSSGNTIYF | TGTGCCAGCAGCTTAGCGGGCGGGAGGAGCTCTGGAAACACCATATATTTT
. | TRBJ2-3 | few | TRBV3-1 | CASSPDVGDTQYF | TGTGCCAGCAGCCCCGATGTGGGAGATACGCAGTATTTT
TRBD2 | TRBJ2-7 | once | TRBV2 | CASSGLERDFSYEQYF | TGTGCCAGCAGTGGGTTGGAGCGGGACTTCTCCTACGAGCAGTACTTC
TRBD2 | TRBJ2-3 | many | TRBV7-2 | CASSRPTSGRSGTDTQYF | TGTGCCAGCAGCCGTCCGACTAGCGGGAGATCGGGCACAGATACGCAGTATTTT